The 14 T cell receptor beta chains given below trace back to one sample, sequenced in a study of T cell repertoires in aging, cancer and after chemotherapy. A mixed TRB-A/B primer pool amplified rearranged TRB by multiplex touch-down PCR. TCRdb recomputed calls from the multiplex PCR reads with MiXCR, one row per CDR3 protein. The sample includes 10,000 to 12,000 distinct CDR3 sequences, 20% to 30% of them seen just once. The template was genomic DNA from peripheral blood, not RNA. Sequencing was performed on blood. These receptors were obtained from a human donor in good health.

The chain employs TRBV27 and TRBJ1-1; a possible D gene is TRBD1 (5 bases). The CDR3 runs 14 residues. The V end was cut by 2 bases, the J end by 3 bases, with 10 bases between. Germline-derived CDR1 and CDR2 are MNHEY and SMNVEV (reference sequence). The CDR3 is CASSLGGRDTEAFF. CDR3 nucleotide sequence: TGTGCCAGCAGTTTAGGGGGGAGGGACACTGAAGCTTTCTTT.

V usage is TRBV20-1 and J usage is TRBJ2-7, with D tentatively TRBD2 (5 bases). Germline loops: CDR1 DFQATT, CDR2 SNEGSKA (reference sequence). The length of the CDR3 is 14 residues. The DNA for the CDR3 is TGCAGCCGGAGCGGACCGAGAAACTACGGCGAGCAGTACTTC. It encodes CSRSGPRNYGEQYF.

This clonotype was seen a single time. The V gene is TRBV28, the J gene TRBJ2-7, with 7 bases that match TRBD1. The J call is doubtful: the DNA matches TRBJ2-5 better. The CDR3 covers 15 residues. Per the germline V gene, CDR1 is MDHEN and CDR2 is SYDVKM. The CDR3: CASRPQGSRGETQYF. The CDR3, as DNA: TGTGCCAGCAGGCCACAGGGGTCCAGGGGAGAGACCCAGTACTTC.

This clonotype is classed as medium-sized (0.01 to 0.1%). This rearrangement joins TRBV19 to TRBJ2-1, with 10 bases aligning to TRBD1. CDR1 is LNHDA, CDR2 SQIVND, per germline (reference sequence). The CDR3 spans 14 residues. V lost 7 bases to trimming and J lost 4 bases; unmatched junction nucleotides: 4. CDR3 sequence reads: CASNRQGAYNEQFF. DNA of the CDR3: TGTGCCAGTAACCGACAGGGGGCGTACAATGAGCAGTTCTTC.

Sample share makes this clonotype medium-sized (0.01 to 0.1%). The rearrangement joins TRBV6-1 to TRBJ2-5, with no clear D. Germline-derived CDR1 and CDR2 are MNHNS and SASEGT. The length of the CDR3 is 13 residues. Trimming removed 6 bases from V and 7 bases from J, with 15 bases in between. The CDR3 here is CASRLNEQATQYF. CDR3 sequence (DNA): TGTGCCAGCAGGCTGAATGAGCAGGCGACCCAGTACTTC.

This clonotype has just a few counts. J is TRBJ2-3 and V is TRBV7-3, with D perhaps TRBD2 (5 bases). Germline CDR1 is SGHTA and CDR2 is FQGTGA. V shed 2 bases and J shed 3 bases, with 6 bases lying between them. This CDR3 has 13 residues. The CDR3 sequence: CASSLGGTDTQYF. The CDR3 DNA sequence: TGTGCCAGCAGCTTAGGCGGGACAGATACGCAGTATTTT.

This clonotype appeared a few times. The rearrangement links TRBV19 to TRBJ2-3; tentative D call: TRBD1 (6 bases). Germline CDR1 reads LNHDA; CDR2 reads SQIVND (reference sequence). Trimming left V 4 bases short and J 1 base short, with 15 bases between. This CDR3 comprises 16 residues. The DNA for the CDR3 is TGTGCCAGTAGTAGTCTGGGGGCCCTGGGCACAGATACGCAGTATTTT. Translation gives CASSSLGALGTDTQYF.

The chain combines TRBV5-6 with TRBJ1-4; D uncertain. The germline V and J ends were trimmed by 0 bases and 4 bases, with 10 bases remaining between them. The CDR3 runs to 15 residues. CDR1 SGHDT and CDR2 YYEEEE come from the germline V gene. CDR3: CASSLGPYVNEKLFF. As DNA, the CDR3 is TGTGCCAGCAGCTTGGGCCCCTATGTTAATGAAAAACTGTTTTTT.

The chain carries TRBV11-3 and TRBJ2-1, with 7 bases aligning to TRBD2. CDR1 and CDR2 from the germline V gene are SGHNT and YENEEA. V was pared by 4 bases and J by 15 bases, with 12 bases of the junction left unmatched. The CDR3 is 13 residues long. CDR3 DNA sequence: TGTGCCAGCAGCTCGGGGGGATCGACCCCGGGGTTCTTC. It yields the protein CASSSGGSTPGFF.

This clonotype was picked up one time. V is TRBV28 and J is TRBJ2-1; D gene unclear. This CDR3 is 14 amino acids long. Germline V gene sequence: CDR1 MDHEN, CDR2 SYDVKM. V dropped 8 bases and J dropped 3 bases, with 14 bases sitting between them. As DNA, the CDR3 is TGTGCCAGCCGCCGGAGCCTCATCTACAATGAGCAGTTCTTC. Translation gives CASRRSLIYNEQFF.

This clonotype is medium-sized (0.01 to 0.1%). This chain uses TRBV30 with TRBJ2-7; TRBD1 matches 9 bases. The ends lost 8 bases at V and 4 bases at J; junction bases unmatched: 3. Germline CDR1 is GTSNPN and CDR2 is SVGIG (reference sequence). CDR3 size: 11 residues. The CDR3 DNA sequence: TGTGCCGGGGACAGGGCTTACGAGCAGTACTTC. Translating it yields CAGDRAYEQYF.

By share, this clonotype counts as medium-sized (0.01 to 0.1%). This chain uses TRBV6-2 or TRBV6-3 with TRBJ2-3; no reliable D call. Germline V gene sequence: CDR1 MNHEY, CDR2 SVGEGT. This CDR3 region has 12 residues. Trimming took 4 bases from V and 4 from J, leaving 6 bases between them. The CDR3 bases are TGTGCCAGCAGTTGGGTTGCAGATACGCAGTATTTT. This gives the protein CASSWVADTQYF.

The CDR3 reads CASSSGTAVPDTQYF. CDR3 DNA sequence: TGTGCCAGCAGTTCCGGGACAGCGGTCCCAGATACGCAGTATTTT. The chain couples TRBV6-1 to TRBJ2-3; 7 positions match TRBD1. The CDR3 consists of 15 residues. Trimming at V came to 5 bases and at J to 4 bases, leaving 9 bases not matched to a gene. Germline-derived CDR1 and CDR2 are MNHNS and SASEGT.

The chain couples TRBV18 to TRBJ2-1; D uncertain. Germline V CDR1 and CDR2: KGHSH, LQKENI. The CDR3 runs to 16 residues. V was trimmed by 2 bases and J by 1 base, leaving 12 bases between them. Here the CDR3 reads CASSPSTRLSYNEQFF. CDR3 nucleotides: TGTGCCAGCTCACCATCGACAAGGTTGTCCTACAATGAGCAGTTCTTC.